The rows below give T cell receptor beta chains drawn from one sample of a study of regulatory and conventional T cells in RAG deficiency. Profiled with immunoSEQ multiplex PCR; TCRdb holds only in-frame clones, not every one. The sample yields about 30,000 clones, around nine tenths seen once. In addition, the sample was reused for a study of regulatory T cells.

Sequenced material: Tregs sorted from blood. The source is a human donor in good health. CDR3s include the opening cysteine and the closing phenylalanine or tryptophan. D genes are given only for firm matches. Expanded clones get a size class; other rows say once, few or many, or leave the size out.

cdr3_nt: TGTGCCAGCAGCTTAATAGCGGGGGGTGGTGGCTACAATGAGCAGTTCTTC
cdr3_aa: CASSLIAGGGGYNEQFF
clone_size: .
v_call: TRBV7-8
d_call: TRBD2
j_call: TRBJ2-1

cdr3_nt: TGTGCCAGCAGTGGGGGACAGAGCTATGGCTACACCTTC
cdr3_aa: CASSGGQSYGYTF
clone_size: .
v_call: TRBV2
d_call: TRBD1
j_call: TRBJ1-2

cdr3_nt: TGTGCCAGTAGTACCCCTCTTGGCGGGGAGCTGTTTTTT
cdr3_aa: CASSTPLGGELFF
clone_size: .
v_call: TRBV19
d_call: .
j_call: TRBJ2-2

cdr3_nt: TGTGCCAGCAGGGGCGGACAGGGAGTCCTTTACGAGCAGTACTTC
cdr3_aa: CASRGGQGVLYEQYF
clone_size: .
v_call: TRBV6-5
d_call: TRBD1
j_call: TRBJ2-7

cdr3_nt: TGTGCTAGTGGTTTGGGACAGGGTCCCTACGAGCAGTACTTC
cdr3_aa: CASGLGQGPYEQYF
clone_size: .
v_call: TRBV12-5
d_call: TRBD1
j_call: TRBJ2-7

cdr3_nt: TGTGCCAGCAGCGTAGGACGGGGACAGGGGTGGCAAGAGACCCAGTACTTC
cdr3_aa: CASSVGRGQGWQETQYF
clone_size: .
v_call: TRBV9
d_call: TRBD1
j_call: TRBJ2-5

cdr3_nt: TGTGCCAGCAGCTTAGGACCCAGAGGTCAGCCCCAGCATTTT
cdr3_aa: CASSLGPRGQPQHF
clone_size: .
v_call: TRBV7-6
d_call: .
j_call: TRBJ1-5

cdr3_nt: TGTGCCAGCAGTGAGCGGGAAGTAGGCGAGACCCAGTACTTC
cdr3_aa: CASSEREVGETQYF
clone_size: .
v_call: TRBV6-1
d_call: .
j_call: TRBJ2-5

cdr3_nt: TGTGCCAGCAGTTACTCGTCCTTTCCAGGGTCCCAGTACTTC
cdr3_aa: CASSYSSFPGSQYF
clone_size: .
v_call: TRBV6-5
d_call: .
j_call: TRBJ2-5

cdr3_nt: TGTGCCAGCAATGACAGGGGGACCGTCTCTGGGGCCAACGTCCTGACTTTC
cdr3_aa: CASNDRGTVSGANVLTF
clone_size: .
v_call: TRBV6-1
d_call: TRBD1
j_call: TRBJ2-6

cdr3_nt: TGTGCCAGCTCACCACTGGCCAGGGCAAAGGGTGGAGAGACCCAGTACTTC
cdr3_aa: CASSPLARAKGGETQYF
clone_size: .
v_call: TRBV18
d_call: .
j_call: TRBJ2-5

cdr3_nt: TGTGCCAGCAGCCATCACCTATACCGCGTTGGAGGGAATAATTCACCCCTCCACTTT
cdr3_aa: CASSHHLYRVGGNNSPLHF
clone_size: .
v_call: TRBV7-6
d_call: .
j_call: TRBJ1-6

cdr3_nt: TGTGCCAGCAGCCAAGTGTCGGGGGGGCTCGAGCAGTACTTC
cdr3_aa: CASSQVSGGLEQYF
clone_size: .
v_call: TRBV4-2
d_call: TRBD2
j_call: TRBJ2-7

cdr3_nt: TGTGCCTGGAGTATCTCCTTGGGGAGCGAGTCACCCCTCCACTTT
cdr3_aa: CAWSISLGSESPLHF
clone_size: once
v_call: TRBV30
d_call: .
j_call: TRBJ1-6

cdr3_nt: TGTGCCAGCTCACCAGACAGATCAGACTTTGAAGCTTTCTTT
cdr3_aa: CASSPDRSDFEAFF
clone_size: .
v_call: TRBV18
d_call: .
j_call: TRBJ1-1

cdr3_nt: TGTGCCAGTAGTATACGGGTAGCGGGCAATCAGCCCCAGCATTTT
cdr3_aa: CASSIRVAGNQPQHF
clone_size: .
v_call: TRBV19
d_call: .
j_call: TRBJ1-5

cdr3_nt: TGTGCCAGTAGTACTTCCACGAACCCAGGGTTCCACTATGGCTACACCTTC
cdr3_aa: CASSTSTNPGFHYGYTF
clone_size: .
v_call: TRBV19
d_call: .
j_call: TRBJ1-2

cdr3_nt: TGTGCCTGGAGTGTTCCCCTATCCCCGACAGTACATTCACCCCTCCACTTT
cdr3_aa: CAWSVPLSPTVHSPLHF
clone_size: .
v_call: TRBV30
d_call: .
j_call: TRBJ1-6

cdr3_nt: TGTGCCAGCAGTTACTCGTGGAGACCCTACAATGAGCAGTTCTTC
cdr3_aa: CASSYSWRPYNEQFF
clone_size: .
v_call: TRBV6-6
d_call: .
j_call: TRBJ2-1

cdr3_nt: TGCGCCAGCAGCTTGACCGCAGGGGCTGGGGCCAACGTCCTGACTTTC
cdr3_aa: CASSLTAGAGANVLTF
clone_size: .
v_call: TRBV5-1
d_call: .
j_call: TRBJ2-6

cdr3_nt: TGTGCCAGCAGCTGGAATAGCGGGGGGGCCGGAGATACGCAGTATTTT
cdr3_aa: CASSWNSGGAGDTQYF
clone_size: .
v_call: TRBV11-2
d_call: TRBD2
j_call: TRBJ2-3

cdr3_nt: TGTGCCAGCAGCCCACTACAATTCGGACAGGACTATGGCTACACCTTC
cdr3_aa: CASSPLQFGQDYGYTF
clone_size: .
v_call: TRBV7-9
d_call: TRBD1
j_call: TRBJ1-2

cdr3_nt: TGCGCCAGCAGCTGGAACCTAGGACAGGGGGCCGGCGAGCAGTACTTC
cdr3_aa: CASSWNLGQGAGEQYF
clone_size: .
v_call: TRBV5-1
d_call: TRBD1
j_call: TRBJ2-7

cdr3_nt: TGTGCCAGCAGGGCCGGGACAGGGATTTACGAGCAGTACTTC
cdr3_aa: CASRAGTGIYEQYF
clone_size: .
v_call: TRBV6-5
d_call: TRBD1
j_call: TRBJ2-7

cdr3_nt: TGCGCCAGCAGCCGGTACCAAGAGACCCAGTACTTC
cdr3_aa: CASSRYQETQYF
clone_size: .
v_call: TRBV5-1
d_call: .
j_call: TRBJ2-5

cdr3_nt: TGTGCCAGCAGCTTGGTCGCCTCGGGGGGCTTCAATTCACCCCTCCACTTT
cdr3_aa: CASSLVASGGFNSPLHF
clone_size: once
v_call: TRBV5-4
d_call: .
j_call: TRBJ1-6

cdr3_nt: TGTGCCAGCAGTCGGACAGGGCAAGAGACCCAGTACTTC
cdr3_aa: CASSRTGQETQYF
clone_size: .
v_call: TRBV27
d_call: TRBD1
j_call: TRBJ2-5

cdr3_nt: TGTGCCAGCAGCGTAGCTAGAGTTACCGGGGAGCTGTTTTTT
cdr3_aa: CASSVARVTGELFF
clone_size: .
v_call: TRBV9
d_call: .
j_call: TRBJ2-2

cdr3_nt: TGCAGCGTTAGAAGGGCCTGGGGGGGCGAGCAGTACTTC
cdr3_aa: CSVRRAWGGEQYF
clone_size: .
v_call: TRBV29-1
d_call: TRBD2
j_call: TRBJ2-7

cdr3_nt: TGTGCCACCAGCAGAGGGGGAAGCTCCTACAATGAGCAGTTCTTC
cdr3_aa: CATSRGGSSYNEQFF
clone_size: .
v_call: TRBV15
d_call: .
j_call: TRBJ2-1

cdr3_nt: TGTGCCATCAGTGAGGGACAGAATAGCAATCAGCCCCAGCATTTT
cdr3_aa: CAISEGQNSNQPQHF
clone_size: .
v_call: TRBV10-3
d_call: .
j_call: TRBJ1-5

cdr3_nt: TGTGCCAGCAGCTTGGCGCACCGGTGGGAGGATACGCAGTATTTT
cdr3_aa: CASSLAHRWEDTQYF
clone_size: .
v_call: TRBV13
d_call: .
j_call: TRBJ2-3

cdr3_nt: TGTGCCAGCAGCTTAAGGGTGGTGACGGGGGGGCCTGCCTACGAGCAGTACTTC
cdr3_aa: CASSLRVVTGGPAYEQYF
clone_size: once
v_call: TRBV7-9
d_call: TRBD2
j_call: TRBJ2-7

cdr3_nt: TGTGCCAGCAGCTCGACTAGCGGGGGAACCTCTGGGGCCAACGTCCTGACTTTC
cdr3_aa: CASSSTSGGTSGANVLTF
clone_size: .
v_call: TRBV7-3
d_call: TRBD2
j_call: TRBJ2-6

cdr3_nt: TGTGCCAGCAGTCCGGACAGGCGGATTGGCTACACCTTC
cdr3_aa: CASSPDRRIGYTF
clone_size: .
v_call: TRBV28
d_call: TRBD1
j_call: TRBJ1-2

cdr3_nt: TGTGCCAGTAGTTTAGCGAGCGCAGATACGCAGTATTTT
cdr3_aa: CASSLASADTQYF
clone_size: .
v_call: TRBV19
d_call: .
j_call: TRBJ2-3

cdr3_nt: TGCGCCAGCAGCCAAGCGGAAACTACCCTCCATGAGCAGTTCTTC
cdr3_aa: CASSQAETTLHEQFF
clone_size: .
v_call: TRBV4-1
d_call: .
j_call: TRBJ2-1

cdr3_nt: TGCGCCAGCAGCTTGGCCGGGGTGGACCCGGTCTTC
cdr3_aa: CASSLAGVDPVF
clone_size: .
v_call: TRBV5-1
d_call: .
j_call: TRBJ2-1

cdr3_nt: TGTGCCAGCCAGGGGGGGATCGAGCAGTTCTTC
cdr3_aa: CASQGGIEQFF
clone_size: .
v_call: TRBV6-1
d_call: .
j_call: TRBJ2-1

cdr3_nt: TGTGCCATCAAAAGGGGTGGCAGGACCTCCTACGAGCAGTACTTC
cdr3_aa: CAIKRGGRTSYEQYF
clone_size: .
v_call: TRBV6-1
d_call: .
j_call: TRBJ2-7

cdr3_nt: TGTGCCAGCAGCTTTTGGGTCGACCCGGAAGCTTTCTTT
cdr3_aa: CASSFWVDPEAFF
clone_size: .
v_call: TRBV7-8
d_call: .
j_call: TRBJ1-1

cdr3_nt: TGTGCCAGCAGCTGGACAGGCCAAGAGACCCAGTACTTC
cdr3_aa: CASSWTGQETQYF
clone_size: once
v_call: TRBV5-6
d_call: TRBD1
j_call: TRBJ2-5

cdr3_nt: TGTGCCTGGAGCGGACTGGCGGAGTACAATGAGCAGTTCTTC
cdr3_aa: CAWSGLAEYNEQFF
clone_size: .
v_call: TRBV30
d_call: .
j_call: TRBJ2-1

cdr3_nt: TGTGCCAGCAGCCCACTCGGGACAGCTGACCCCGAAGCTTTCTTT
cdr3_aa: CASSPLGTADPEAFF
clone_size: .
v_call: TRBV7-3
d_call: TRBD1
j_call: TRBJ1-1

cdr3_nt: TGTGCCAGCAGCTTAGTTTGGGGTGATCGAGAGACCCAGTACTTC
cdr3_aa: CASSLVWGDRETQYF
clone_size: .
v_call: TRBV7-3
d_call: .
j_call: TRBJ2-5

cdr3_nt: TGCGCCAGCACTGCCCAAAGAGACACTGAAGCTTTCTTT
cdr3_aa: CASTAQRDTEAFF
clone_size: .
v_call: TRBV5-1
d_call: .
j_call: TRBJ1-1

cdr3_nt: TGCGCCAGCAGCCAGGACTCAGGGTTCTACGAGCAGTACTTC
cdr3_aa: CASSQDSGFYEQYF
clone_size: .
v_call: TRBV5-1
d_call: .
j_call: TRBJ2-7

cdr3_nt: TGTGCCAGCACAAAGGGCTACGAGCAGTACTTC
cdr3_aa: CASTKGYEQYF
clone_size: .
v_call: TRBV28
d_call: .
j_call: TRBJ2-7

cdr3_nt: TGTGCCAGCAGTGAATTGAGGATTTCTAACTATGGCTACACCTTC
cdr3_aa: CASSELRISNYGYTF
clone_size: .
v_call: TRBV6-1
d_call: .
j_call: TRBJ1-2

cdr3_nt: TGTGCTAGTGGTTTGGTTTTAGGAAAAGGGTCCCTTTTAAACTATGGCTACACCTTC
cdr3_aa: CASGLVLGKGSLLNYGYTF
clone_size: .
v_call: TRBV12-5
d_call: .
j_call: TRBJ1-2

cdr3_nt: TGTGCCAGCTCAGCACTCACACAGGGGGCAAACACTGAAGCTTTCTTT
cdr3_aa: CASSALTQGANTEAFF
clone_size: .
v_call: TRBV18
d_call: TRBD1
j_call: TRBJ1-1

cdr3_nt: TGTGCCAGCAGCAAGCGGACAATCTATGGCTACACCTTC
cdr3_aa: CASSKRTIYGYTF
clone_size: .
v_call: TRBV9
d_call: .
j_call: TRBJ1-2

cdr3_nt: TGTGCCAGCAGTGAAGAGGGGCCGATCTACGAGCAGTACTTC
cdr3_aa: CASSEEGPIYEQYF
clone_size: medium-sized
v_call: TRBV25-1
d_call: .
j_call: TRBJ2-7

cdr3_nt: TGTGCCAGCAGGCGGCCGGGGCTAGGTGAAAAACTGTTTTTT
cdr3_aa: CASRRPGLGEKLFF
clone_size: .
v_call: TRBV2
d_call: .
j_call: TRBJ1-4

cdr3_nt: TGTGCCTGGGCCGACAGATTTCCTAATGAAAAACTGTTTTTT
cdr3_aa: CAWADRFPNEKLFF
clone_size: .
v_call: TRBV30
d_call: .
j_call: TRBJ1-4

cdr3_nt: TGTGCCAGCAGCGCGGGACAGAAGAACACTGAAGCTTTCTTT
cdr3_aa: CASSAGQKNTEAFF
clone_size: .
v_call: TRBV5-4
d_call: TRBD1
j_call: TRBJ1-1

cdr3_nt: TGTGCCAGCAGTGAAGCGCTTCGGCAGGGTGAACAGCCCCAGCATTTT
cdr3_aa: CASSEALRQGEQPQHF
clone_size: .
v_call: TRBV6-1
d_call: .
j_call: TRBJ1-5

cdr3_nt: TGTGCCAGCAGCTTAGCAGGGGCGTGGAACATTCAGTACTTC
cdr3_aa: CASSLAGAWNIQYF
clone_size: .
v_call: TRBV7-9
d_call: .
j_call: TRBJ2-4